The 5 T cell receptor beta chains presented below share a single source sample, sequenced in a study of blood T cell repertoires in COVID-19. Profiling relied on immunoSEQ multiplex PCR, and the TCRdb table lists in-frame clones only, not all of them. Here the sample spans some 200,000 clones, just under 85% being singletons. Source material: peripheral blood. Every receptor here comes from a woman in her forties or fifties with active or convalescent COVID-19.

The gene calls are TRBV6-5 and TRBJ2-2, with 7 bases fitting TRBD1. This CDR3 has 14 amino acids. Looked up from germline, CDR1 is MNHEY and CDR2 is SVGAGI. V shed 5 bases and J 3 bases; nucleotides not matched to a gene: 3. CDR3 residues: CASSPGQYTGELFF. The DNA of the CDR3 is TGTGCCAGCAGTCCGGGACAGTACACCGGGGAGCTGTTTTTT.

V is TRBV9 and J is TRBJ1-6; 8 nucleotides match TRBD1. J was trimmed by 7 bases and V by 2 bases; bases with no gene match: 5. The CDR3 runs to 15 residues. Per the germline V gene, CDR1 is SGDLS and CDR2 is YYNGEE. The CDR3 region is CASSVGQGLNSPLHF. The CDR3, as DNA: TGTGCCAGCAGCGTCGGACAGGGCCTAAATTCACCCCTCCACTTT.

A remark on this clone: Distinct nucleotide sequences in the sample also encode this CDR3. The V call is TRBV29-1, the J call TRBJ1-2; D remains ambiguous. Trimming took off 1 base at V and 8 bases at J, with 11 bases between the two ends. The CDR3 is 12 residues long. CDR1 is SQVTM, CDR2 ANQGSEA, per germline. CDR3 sequence reads: CSVEGEGGGYTF. CDR3 in DNA: TGCAGCGTTGAAGGGGAAGGAGGAGGCTACACCTTC.

The chain recombines TRBV12-3 or TRBV12-4 with TRBJ2-3; TRBD2 matches at 7 bases. The V gene end was trimmed by 7 bases and the J gene end by 9 bases; junction bases not matched to a gene: 7. The CDR3 has 12 residues. CDR3 sequence: CASMWDYQTQYF. Here the CDR3 DNA reads TGTGCCAGCATGTGGGACTACCAAACGCAGTATTTT.

The chain links TRBV19 to TRBJ1-6, with 8 bases fitting TRBD1. J gave up 12 bases and V 6 bases, and 10 bases lay outside the gene matches. Germline values: CDR1 LNHDA, CDR2 SQIVND (reference sequence). The CDR3 is made up of 14 amino acids. The CDR3 reads CASRTAGGEGPLHF. CDR3 in DNA: TGTGCCAGTAGAACGGCAGGGGGCGAAGGACCCCTCCACTTT.